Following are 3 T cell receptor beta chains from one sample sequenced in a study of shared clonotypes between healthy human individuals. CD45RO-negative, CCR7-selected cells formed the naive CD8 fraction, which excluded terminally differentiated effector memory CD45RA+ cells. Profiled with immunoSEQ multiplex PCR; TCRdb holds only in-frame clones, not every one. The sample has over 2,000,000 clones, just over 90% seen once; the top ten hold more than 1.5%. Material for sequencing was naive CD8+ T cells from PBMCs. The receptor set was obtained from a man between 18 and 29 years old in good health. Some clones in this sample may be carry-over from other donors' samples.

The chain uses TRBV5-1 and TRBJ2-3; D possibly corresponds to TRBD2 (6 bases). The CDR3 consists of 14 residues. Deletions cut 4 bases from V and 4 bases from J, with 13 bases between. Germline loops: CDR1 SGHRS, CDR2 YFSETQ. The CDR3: CASSPGSGADTQYF. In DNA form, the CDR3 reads TGCGCCAGCAGCCCCGGATCGGGGGCAGATACGCAGTATTTT.

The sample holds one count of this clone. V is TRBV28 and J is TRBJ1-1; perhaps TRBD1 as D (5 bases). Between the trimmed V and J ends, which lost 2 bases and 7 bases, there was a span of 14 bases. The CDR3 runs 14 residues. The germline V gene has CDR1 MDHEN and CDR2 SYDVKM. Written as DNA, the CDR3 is TGTGCCAGCAGTTTAGTGGGGGACTCCGGTGAAGCTTTCTTT. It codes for CASSLVGDSGEAFF.

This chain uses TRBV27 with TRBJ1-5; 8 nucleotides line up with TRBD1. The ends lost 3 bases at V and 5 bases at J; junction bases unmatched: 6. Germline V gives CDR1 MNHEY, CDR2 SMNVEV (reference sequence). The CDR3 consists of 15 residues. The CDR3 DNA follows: TGTGCCAGCAGTTTTAGCCAGGGGGCCGATCAGCCCCAGCATTTT. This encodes CASSFSQGADQPQHF.